This T cell receptor (beta chain) was recovered during a study of T cell responses to AZD1222 COVID-19 vaccine. The table came from immunoSEQ multiplex PCR; TCRdb's copy has only in-frame clones and leaves some out. The sample lists 100,000 or so clones, 80% to 90% seen once, with around 5.9% in the top ten. Overall study findings and caveats: Once two AZD1222 doses were given, Spike-specific TCR breadth and depth went up. Donors were mostly white British, more females; clonal diversity possibly underestimated. Nearly half of the spike-specific TCRs reportedly recognize variant regions that carry no mutations.

The CDR3 runs to 12 residues. Germline V CDR1 and CDR2: SEHNR, FQNEAQ (reference sequence). V was pared by 1 base and J by 7 bases, with 8 bases between. In regard to this clone: Its antigen is as yet unknown.

This specimen was peripheral blood, taken on day 0 of AZD1222 vaccination. The V call is TRBV7-9, the J call TRBJ2-7; D is unresolved. The sequence derives from an adult in good health. The CDR3 region is CASSLDRREQYF. The CDR3 DNA reads as TGTGCCAGCAGCTTAGATCGTCGGGAGCAGTACTTC.